This T cell receptor beta chain appears in the sequencing data of a study of T-cell reconstitution after alpha-beta-depleted transplantation in children (dated by TCRdb to 2016 to 2018). About the study as a whole: T-cell immune reconstitution after TCRalphabeta/CD19-depleted allogeneic hematopoietic cell transplantation in children was quantitatively tracked in the study by means of TCR repertoire profiling.

Per the publication, the treatment or condition label means: allogeneic hematopoietic cell transplantation with graft depleted of TCRalphabeta T cells and CD19 B cells. TCRalphabeta/CD19-depleted allogeneic hematopoietic cell grafts were given to the transplant recipients, all of whom were children. Results the study describes overall, beyond this receptor: The high TCRbeta diversity at day 60 in some patients was ascribed to recipient T cells and intrathymic progenitors that had survived conditioning. The apparently early recovery of alphabetaT-cell counts about two months after transplant reportedly depended on only several hundred rapidly expanded clones that came from non-depleted graft cells. Hyperexpanded clone frequencies declined over subsequent months; after one year, T-cell counts and TCRbeta diversity were mostly attributed to newly produced T cells.

About this clonotype itself: The clone's antigen remains unknown. Base qualities are missing; no much larger clone stands one base away.

The germline V gene yields MNHEY for CDR1 and SVGAGI for CDR2. Deletion took 0 bases off V and 4 bases off J, with a span of 16 bases between the germline ends. Reading from cysteine to phenylalanine, the CDR3 counts 17 amino acids. Kept here is only the CDR3 DNA, which spans 51 bases and is read in frame from base 1. Receptor libraries were prepared by PCR. The listed sequencing device is Illumina HiSeq 2500. TCR libraries were prepared with molecular barcoding, using unique molecular identifiers to normalize TCRbeta repertoire quantification. TCRdb applied fastp at Q25 and MiXCR to the public reads, then kept only in-frame beta chains. Records with the same CDR3 protein are collapsed into one entry carrying the most frequent genes and DNA. This sample gives 500,000 or so distinct CDR3 sequences in total; over 9.5% of them show up just once. Jointly, the top ten make up 13% to 15% of the sample.

The receptor was isolated from a female patient aged 2 to 10 who had a stem cell transplant for aplastic anemia, so the T cells may come from the graft donor. Material: PBMCs, mostly from graft donor cells, obtained 180 days after TCRalphabeta/CD19-depleted stem cell transplant. The receptor chain draws on TRBV6-5 and TRBJ1-5; TRBD1 is perhaps the D gene, given 6 matching bases. The CDR3 has the sequence CASSYSGTPTSNQPQHF. The nucleotides are TGTGCCAGCAGTTACTCCGGGACACCGACTTCGAATCAGCCCCAGCATTTT.